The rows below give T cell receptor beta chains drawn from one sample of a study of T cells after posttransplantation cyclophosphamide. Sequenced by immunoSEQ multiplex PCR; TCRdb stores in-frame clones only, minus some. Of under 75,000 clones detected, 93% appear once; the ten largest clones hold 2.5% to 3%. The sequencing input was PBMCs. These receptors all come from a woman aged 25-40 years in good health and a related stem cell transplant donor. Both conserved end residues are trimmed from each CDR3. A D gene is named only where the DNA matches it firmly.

CDR3 protein: ASSVGQATTPYGYT
V gene: TRBV9
D gene: -

CDR3 protein: AISGAGELF
V gene: TRBV10-3
D gene: -

CDR3 protein: ASSVDRGPYEQY
V gene: TRBV7-2
D gene: TRBD1

CDR3 protein: ASSSLRDRTYEQY
V gene: TRBV27
D gene: TRBD1

CDR3 protein: ASSPLGNRGEKLF
V gene: TRBV19
D gene: -

CDR3 protein: ASSQDRLAGGSTDTQY
V gene: TRBV4-3
D gene: TRBD2

CDR3 protein: ASSYMGPQEGKTQY
V gene: TRBV6-5
D gene: -

CDR3 protein: ASSLDLAGSNEQF
V gene: TRBV5-6
D gene: TRBD2

CDR3 protein: ASSPWRDRFRSITDTQY
V gene: TRBV19
D gene: -

CDR3 protein: ASSLEGEQF
V gene: TRBV13
D gene: -

CDR3 protein: ASSAGASGGTDTQY
V gene: TRBV6-4
D gene: TRBD2

CDR3 protein: ASSASGTGANEKLF
V gene: TRBV5-5
D gene: TRBD1

CDR3 protein: ASSKGGRDRGGYEQY
V gene: TRBV21-1
D gene: -

CDR3 protein: ASSQEGGARETQY
V gene: TRBV4-2
D gene: -

CDR3 protein: ASSSQGHENSPLH
V gene: TRBV7-9
D gene: -

CDR3 protein: ASTPTSAPGELF
V gene: TRBV19
D gene: TRBD2

CDR3 protein: ASSFMQGTSYEQY
V gene: TRBV7-9
D gene: -

CDR3 protein: ASSKVPRRNYGYT
V gene: TRBV21-1
D gene: -

CDR3 protein: ASSSGLSPDTQY
V gene: TRBV9
D gene: -

CDR3 protein: ASSELAGGPDTQY
V gene: TRBV6-1
D gene: TRBD2